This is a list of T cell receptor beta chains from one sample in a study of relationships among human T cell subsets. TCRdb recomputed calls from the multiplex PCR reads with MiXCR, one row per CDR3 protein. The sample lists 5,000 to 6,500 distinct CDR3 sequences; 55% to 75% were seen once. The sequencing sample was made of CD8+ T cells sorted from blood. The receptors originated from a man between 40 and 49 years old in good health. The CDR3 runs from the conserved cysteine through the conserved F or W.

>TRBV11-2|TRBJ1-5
CASSLDGTGDQHF
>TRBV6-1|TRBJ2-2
CTSSETSGSTGELFF
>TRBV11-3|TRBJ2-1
CASGSGDPSYNEQFF
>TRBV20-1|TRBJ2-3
CSAPLGTAGWVPSSTDTQYF
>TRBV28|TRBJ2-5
CASKRDANQETQYF
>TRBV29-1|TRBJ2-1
CSVEPGLAGGADEQFF
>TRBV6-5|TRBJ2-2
CASNPGGTGELFF
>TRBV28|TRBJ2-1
CASSPYGGADNEQFF
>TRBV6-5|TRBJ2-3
CASSQTGASTDTQYF
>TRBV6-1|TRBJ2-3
CASSEAGRGGLGTDTQYF
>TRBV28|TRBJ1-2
CAGSGQGPYNYGYTF
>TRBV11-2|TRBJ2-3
CASSRPGVHSQYF
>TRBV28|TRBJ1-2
CASSPTSGNYGYTF
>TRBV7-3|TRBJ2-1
CASSLTLGSGRKGEQFF